This TCR beta chain was recovered during a study of cytomegalovirus exposure and HLA in healthy donors. Whole-study results and caveats: In a later analysis, most CMV-associated TCR beta chains appeared HLA-restricted. Reportedly, HLA-A and HLA-B alleles of most subjects were accurately predicted from TCR beta. Common viral pathogens seemed, in a later analysis, to connect with several of the most significant clusters.

CDR1 is KGHSH and CDR2 is LQKENI in the germline V gene. The CDR3 runs to 17 residues. Trimming removed 3 bases from V and 3 bases from J, with 19 bases in between. 13 Jbeta primers and 60 Vbeta primers were used for the PCR. Under the authors' procedure: Some 10 million shared chains were among the 60 million to 80 million unique TCR beta chains that a later analysis counted. The method was immunoSEQ multiplex PCR; TCRdb's version includes in-frame clones alone and lacks a portion of them. V, J and clone size are those of that table, while D and trimming were read from the DNA. This table has about 150,000 clones, approximately 10% appearing once. For this clone: Antigen unknown.

The chain is built from TRBV18 and TRBJ2-3, with D perhaps matching TRBD1 (8 bases). Sequenced material: PBMCs. The TCR was taken from a woman between 35 and 50 years old in good health and CMV-seropositive. The CDR3 DNA reads TGTGCCAGCTCACCGGGCCCCGGACAGGGAGGGACAGATACGCAGTATTTT. The encoded protein is CASSPGPGQGGTDTQYF.